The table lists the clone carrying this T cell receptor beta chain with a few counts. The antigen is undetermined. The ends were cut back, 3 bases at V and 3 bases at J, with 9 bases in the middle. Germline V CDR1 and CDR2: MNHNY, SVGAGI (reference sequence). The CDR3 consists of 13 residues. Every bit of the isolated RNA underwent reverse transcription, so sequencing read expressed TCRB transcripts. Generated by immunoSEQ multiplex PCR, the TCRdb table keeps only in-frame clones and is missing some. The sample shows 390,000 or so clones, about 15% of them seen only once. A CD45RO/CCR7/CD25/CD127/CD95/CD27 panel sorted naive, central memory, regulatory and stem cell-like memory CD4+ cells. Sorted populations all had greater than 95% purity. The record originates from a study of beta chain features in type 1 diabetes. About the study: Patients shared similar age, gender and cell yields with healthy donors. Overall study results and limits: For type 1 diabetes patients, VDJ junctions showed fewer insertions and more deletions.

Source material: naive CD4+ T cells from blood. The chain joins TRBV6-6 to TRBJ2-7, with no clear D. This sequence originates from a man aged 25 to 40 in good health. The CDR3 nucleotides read TGTGCCAGCAGTTATGGGTCCTACTACGAGCAGTACGTC. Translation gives CASSYGSYYEQYV.